This entry concerns a single TCR beta chain. No antigen is known for it. Researchers amplified the TCR beta CDR3 regions from RNA transcripts. Carried out on the TCR CDR3, a first-round RT-PCR used the HTBI primer set. TCRdb itself ran the multiplex PCR reads through MiXCR, one entry per CDR3 protein. The table shows 750,000 to 950,000 distinct CDR3 sequences, with roughly 40% occurring only once. This sample is drawn from a study of T cells in Graves' hyperthyroidism and ophthalmopathy. Study-wide points: Before onset, by a median of around 6.1 months, the model predicted ophthalmopathy.

V gave up 8 bases and J gave up 1 base; unmatched junction bases: 3. Germline V CDR1 and CDR2: SQVTM, ANQGSEA. This CDR3 comprises 12 residues. Graves' hyperthyroidism without ophthalmopathy progression within 18 months was termed stable. This receptor was identified in a young man with Graves' hyperthyroidism. The V and J genes are TRBV29-1 and TRBJ2-5, with 8 nucleotides matching TRBD2. Sequencing was carried out using blood. The CDR3 loop is CSFSGVQETQYF. In nucleotides, the CDR3 is TGCAGCTTTAGCGGGGTCCAAGAGACCCAGTACTTC.